These T cell receptor beta chains were read from a single sample in a study of T-cell reconstitution after alpha-beta-depleted transplantation in children. MiXCR, run by TCRdb on the PCR reads, gives a single entry per CDR3 protein. The data hold approximately 590,000 distinct CDR3 sequences, with 10% observed a single time. This sample comprised PBMCs from the stem cell graft donor, obtained from the stem cell graft. The receptors come from a human donor who donated a stem cell graft to a child with acute myeloid leukemia. Both conserved end residues are part of each CDR3. The D gene is left open where the match is weak. Clone size, where shown, is once, few, many, or a class for clones that have expanded.

TRBV12-3/TRBV12-4	TRBJ2-5	.	.	TGTGCCAGCACCAAGAGGGAAATTAGCCAAGAGACCCAGTACTTC	CASTKREISQETQYF
TRBV30	TRBJ1-5	.	.	TGTGCCTGGATGGGGAGGGATCAGCCCCAGCATTTT	CAWMGRDQPQHF
TRBV7-9	TRBJ1-6	.	few	TGTGCCAGCAGCCCCCGAGTCGGGGAAAATTCACCCCTCCACTTT	CASSPRVGENSPLHF
TRBV30	TRBJ2-5	.	.	TGTGCCTGGAGTGTCTGGTCGAGTGAGACCCAGTACTTC	CAWSVWSSETQYF
TRBV4-3	TRBJ2-7	.	many	TGCGCCAGCAGCCAAGATATTGACGTAGCCTACGAGCAGTACTTC	CASSQDIDVAYEQYF
TRBV5-1	TRBJ2-1	TRBD2	.	TGCGCCAGCAGCTTTGTAGCGGGACCTTCGGGGTCCTACAATGAGCAGTTCTTC	CASSFVAGPSGSYNEQFF
TRBV20-1	TRBJ2-4	.	.	TGCAGTGCTAGAGGCGGGACAGCCGCCCCCTTGGCCAAAAACATTCAGTACTTC	CSARGGTAAPLAKNIQYF
TRBV7-6	TRBJ2-7	.	many	TGTGCCAGCAGCCGCAGCGGCCCAATACCCTACGAGCAGTACTTC	CASSRSGPIPYEQYF
TRBV20-1	TRBJ1-6	TRBD1	.	TGCAGTGCCATAGACAGGGGGTTTGGTAATTCACCCCTCCACTTT	CSAIDRGFGNSPLHF
TRBV12-3/TRBV12-4	TRBJ2-1	TRBD2	.	TGTGCCAGCAGTTCCGGGGGAGGGTCCCACAATGAGCAGTTCTTC	CASSSGGGSHNEQFF
TRBV12-3/TRBV12-4	TRBJ2-1	TRBD2	.	TGTGCCAGCAGCAATCTAGCGGGAGCGGCGAATGAGCAGTTCTTC	CASSNLAGAANEQFF
TRBV20-1	TRBJ2-2	TRBD2	.	TGCAGTGGCTCTCGGCCTAGCGGGAGAGACGGGGAGCTGTTTTTT	CSGSRPSGRDGELFF
TRBV20-1	TRBJ2-3	TRBD2	few	TGCAGTGCGTCGACTAGCGGGAGAGGAGATACGCAGTATTTT	CSASTSGRGDTQYF
TRBV29-1	TRBJ2-3	TRBD2	.	TGCAGCGTTGGGCCCGGACTAGCAACAGATACGCAGTATTTT	CSVGPGLATDTQYF
TRBV12-3/TRBV12-4	TRBJ2-5	TRBD2	.	TGTGCCAGCAGGTCGCGGGGGACCGTGCAAGAGACCCAGTACTTC	CASRSRGTVQETQYF
TRBV9	TRBJ2-7	.	.	TGTGCCAGCAGCCCTAGTCACACCTCCTACGAGCAGTACTTC	CASSPSHTSYEQYF
TRBV11-2	TRBJ1-2	.	.	TGTGCCAGCAGCTTCGGTGTCCCAAGCTTCCCCCAGTTCCGTGGCTACACCTTC	CASSFGVPSFPQFRGYTF
TRBV7-9	TRBJ1-4	TRBD1	.	TGTGCCAGCAGCTCATTCACCGGGACAGGGGTGGAAAAACTGTTTTTT	CASSSFTGTGVEKLFF
TRBV6-2/TRBV6-3	TRBJ2-1	.	few	TGTGCCAGCAGCCCGATTGGTGGGACGGTATACAATGAGCAGTTCTTC	CASSPIGGTVYNEQFF
TRBV7-8	TRBJ2-6	.	.	TGTGCCAGCAGCCCCTCTTTACAGTCTGGGGCCAACGTCCTGACTTTC	CASSPSLQSGANVLTF
TRBV19	TRBJ1-5	.	.	TGTGCCAGCAGGACGGTCTATAGCAATCAGCCCCAGCATTTT	CASRTVYSNQPQHF
TRBV20-1	TRBJ2-6	TRBD2	.	TGCAGTGCTAGAGATAAATCTAGCGGGAGAAATGCCGGGGCCAACGTCCTGACTTTC	CSARDKSSGRNAGANVLTF
TRBV5-1	TRBJ2-7	TRBD1	few	TGCGCCAGCAGCGAAAGACAGGGTCTCGGTCAGTACTTC	CASSERQGLGQYF
TRBV20-1	TRBJ2-1	.	.	TGCAGTGCTAGAGCCCCCCGAGACCGTCGTTTGGGCTCCTACAATGAGCAGTTCTTC	CSARAPRDRRLGSYNEQFF
TRBV12-3/TRBV12-4	TRBJ2-1	TRBD2	.	TGTGCCAGCAACAAGCGAGCTAGCGGGACGTCCTACAATGAGCAGTTCTTC	CASNKRASGTSYNEQFF
TRBV14	TRBJ1-2	.	many	TGTGCCAGCAGCCAAGGGTGGGGCATGGGCTACACCTTC	CASSQGWGMGYTF
TRBV20-1	TRBJ1-2	TRBD1	.	TGCAGTGCTTCCCGGGACAGGGGATACATCCAAGGCTACACCTTC	CSASRDRGYIQGYTF